These T cell receptor delta chains were read from a single sample in a study of Vδ1+ human thymocytes. TCRdb reanalysed the multiplex PCR reads with CATT. This table holds about 55,000 delta-chain clones, about 16% found once. The sequenced sample consisted of Vdelta1+ gamma-delta thymocytes from the thymus. These receptors came from a boy in the first two years of life who had congenital heart surgery. Each CDR3 is given with its conserved first and last residue. D genes are given only for firm matches. Clone size appears in some rows only: once, few, many, or a class for an expanded clone.

clone size	D gene	J gene	V gene	CDR3 DNA	CDR3 protein
few	TRDD3	TRDJ1	TRDV1	TGTGCTCTTGGGGAACTACTGTACTGGGGGATTAACACCGATAAACTCATCTTT	CALGELLYWGINTDKLIF
few	.	TRDJ1	TRDV1	TGTGCTCTTGGGGAGTGCCGCTCCCTCCTTAGCTTAAGGCCCGATAAACTCATCTTT	CALGECRSLLSLRPDKLIF
few	TRDD3	TRDJ2	TRDV1	TGTGCTCTCCCGGCGCCCCACTGGGGGATCGGAGCACAACTCTTCTTT	CALPAPHWGIGAQLFF
.	TRDD3	TRDJ1	TRDV1	TGTGCTCTTGGGGAACTCGCCCCCCCATTACTGGGGGACACCGATAAACTCATCTTT	CALGELAPPLLGDTDKLIF
few	TRDD3	TRDJ1	TRDV1	TGTGCTCTTGGGAAAGGGTTTCCGGACTGGGGGTCCCCCTTGTACAACGATAAACCCATCTTT	CALGKGFPDWGSPLYNDKPIF
.	.	TRDJ1	TRDV1	TGTGCTCTTGGGGTTACGGCCTTCCCCGTACTGGGGGATAAACTCATCTTT	CALGVTAFPVLGDKLIF
few	.	TRDJ1	TRDV1	TGTGCTCTTGGGGTACCCTTCCTAAGGGGGATAGACACCGATAAACTCATCTTT	CALGVPFLRGIDTDKLIF
few	.	TRDJ1	TRDV1	TGTGCTCTACGGCACCCCTTCCTACGAAGCAATTCAGACTGGGGGAATCCAACTGATAAACTCATCTTT	CALRHPFLRSNSDWGNPTDKLIF
few	TRDD3	TRDJ1	TRDV1	TGTGCTCTTGGGGAAGGTCGAGGGGGATACAGCACCGATAAACTCATCTTT	CALGEGRGGYSTDKLIF
medium-sized	TRDD3	TRDJ1	TRDV2	TGTGCCTGTGACGCCGGGGATACTGTTAAACTCATCTTT	CACDAGDTVKLIF
few	.	TRDJ1	TRDV1	TGTGCTCTTGGGGAACTAAGGAATGCGCGCACCGATAAACTCATCTTT	CALGELRNARTDKLIF
.	.	TRDJ1	TRDV1	TGTGCTCTTGGGGAACTCCAGGTTCGACACACCGATAAACTCATCTTT	CALGELQVRHTDKLIF
few	TRDD3	TRDJ1	TRDV1	TGTGCTCTTGGGCTGGTAGGCTGGGGGATACACCTTGAGTACACCGATAAACTCATCTTT	CALGLVGWGIHLEYTDKLIF
few	TRDD3	TRDJ1	TRDV1	TGTGCTCTTGGGGAAGAACCTACCCACTGGGGGATACGCGGTTTCAAGAAACTCATCTTT	CALGEEPTHWGIRGFKKLIF
.	TRDD2	TRDJ2	TRDV1	TGTGCTCTTGGGGACTTCCTAGGTACTGGCGACGCTTTGACAGCACAACTCTTCTTT	CALGDFLGTGDALTAQLFF
.	.	TRDJ1	TRDV1	TGTGCTCTTGGGGGAACCACGGGGAGTCCCCGGGGATGCGATAAACTCATCTTT	CALGGTTGSPRGCDKLIF
.	.	TRDJ1	TRDV1	TGTGCTCTTGGGGAAGTAACGAGGGACACCGATAAACTCATCTTT	CALGEVTRDTDKLIF
.	.	TRDJ1	TRDV1	TGTGCTCTTGGGGAACTAGGGACAGGTCCTACGGACGCCGATAAACTCATCTTT	CALGELGTGPTDADKLIF
medium-sized	.	TRDJ1	TRDV2	TGTGCCTGTGACACCTGCTGTGGAGAAGGTCGCGATAAACTCATCTTT	CACDTCCGEGRDKLIF
once	.	TRDJ1	TRDV1	TGTGCTCTTGGGGAACGGGCCCTCCTACTCATCCGGGGGGTACCTATCGATAAACTCATCTTT	CALGERALLLIRGVPIDKLIF
few	TRDD3	TRDJ1	TRDV1	TGTGCTCTTGGGGAACTTTCCGACCCGGTACTGGGGGATCCCGATAAACTCATCTTT	CALGELSDPVLGDPDKLIF
.	.	TRDJ1	TRDV1	TGTGCTCTTGGGGAACCCATTTGTGGGGATAAACTCATCTTT	CALGEPICGDKLIF
few	TRDD3	TRDJ1	TRDV1	TGTGCTCTTGGGGAACTTTCCGGGGGATACGACCCCTCCGATAAACTCATCTTC	CALGELSGGYDPSDKLIF
.	TRDD3	TRDJ1	TRDV1	TGTGCTCTTGGGGAACTAATAGAAGTACTGGGGGCCACCGATAAACTCATCTTT	CALGELIEVLGATDKLIF
.	TRDD2	TRDJ1	TRDV1	TGTGCTCTTGGGGAATATCCCCATCTTCCTACTTCCTACACCAGCCTGCTTAACACCGATAAACTCATCTTT	CALGEYPHLPTSYTSLLNTDKLIF
few	TRDD3	TRDJ1	TRDV1	TGTGCTCTTGGGGAACTAGTAGTACAGCGGGACTTGGGGATAGAACCCATAGACACCGATAAACTCATCTTT	CALGELVVQRDLGIEPIDTDKLIF
.	.	TRDJ1	TRDV1	TGTGCTCTTGGGGAACTGGTTATCACCGATAAACTCATCTTT	CALGELVITDKLIF
few	.	TRDJ1	TRDV1	TGTGCTCTTGGGGAACGATCATTACCTCGGGGACTCATCTTT	CALGERSLPRGLIF
.	.	TRDJ1	TRDV1	TGTGCTCTTGGGGAACCGGTAGGGGGACCCAACCCGTACACCGATAAACTCATCTTT	CALGEPVGGPNPYTDKLIF
few	TRDD3	TRDJ1	TRDV1	TGTGCTCTTGGGGAACGGGTTCCTCACGTTGGGGGATCGGGCCCGAAGATCGGGTCATGCACCGATAAACTCATCTTT	CALGERVPHVGGSGPKIGSCTDKLIF
.	.	TRDJ1	TRDV1	TGTGCTCTTGGGGAACTATGGCCCATTCCCATTCCGTACACCGATAAACTCATCTTT	CALGELWPIPIPYTDKLIF
few	TRDD3	TRDJ1	TRDV1	TGTGCTCTTGGGGAACTAGTGAGCCCACCTTCCCTAGGTTACTGGGGGATTCGCTCACTGTACACCGATAAACTCATCTTT	CALGELVSPPSLGYWGIRSLYTDKLIF
few	.	TRDJ1	TRDV1	TGTGCTCTTGGGGAACTAAGGCTCCCTTCGTTGGGCACCGATAAACTCATCTTT	CALGELRLPSLGTDKLIF
.	.	TRDJ1	TRDV1	TGTGCTCTTGGGGAACTTTACTTGCCGGCACCAATTACTCCGTACACCGATAAACTCATCTTT	CALGELYLPAPITPYTDKLIF
few	.	TRDJ1	TRDV1	TGTGCTCTTGGGGAACTTCTCCGCCGGGATAAGTACACCGATAAACTCATCTTT	CALGELLRRDKYTDKLIF
few	TRDD3	TRDJ1	TRDV1	TGTGCTCTTGGGGAACTCCCCTTGCTGGGGGATACGAAAATAGCAGGCGATAAACTCATCTTT	CALGELPLLGDTKIAGDKLIF
.	TRDD3	TRDJ1	TRDV1	TGTGCTCTTGGGGAACTAAAAAGGGGATACGACCATAAACTCATCTTT	CALGELKRGYDHKLIF
.	TRDD3	TRDJ1	TRDV1	TGTGCTCTTGGGTCACTTCCCGGCTTACTGGGGGTGGTTTACACCGATAAACTCATCTTT	CALGSLPGLLGVVYTDKLIF
.	TRDD3	TRDJ1	TRDV1	TGTGCTCTTGGGGAACTACCCCTCTGGGGGATACTAGGCACCGATAAACTCATCTTT	CALGELPLWGILGTDKLIF
few	.	TRDJ1	TRDV1	TGTGCTCTTGGGGAAGGATCCTACACTACCTGGGTGTTTTTCGTGGAGGGAACTAAACTCATCTTT	CALGEGSYTTWVFFVEGTKLIF
few	TRDD3	TRDJ1	TRDV1	TGTGCTCTTGGGGACGACGATGGTTCGGGGGGATACCCCCAGTACACCGATAAACTCATCTTT	CALGDDDGSGGYPQYTDKLIF
.	TRDD3	TRDJ1	TRDV1	TGTGCTCTTGGGTCCGCCTCTACCTTCCTACGGGGCTACTGGGGGATAAAGGAACTCATCTTT	CALGSASTFLRGYWGIKELIF
.	.	TRDJ1	TRDV1	TGTGCTCTTGGGGAACTAGGTATTCCTTGGCGTTCCCAAAAACTCATCTTT	CALGELGIPWRSQKLIF
many	.	TRDJ1	TRDV2	TGTGCCTGTGACACCGGGGGACCGTACACCGATAAACTCATCTTT	CACDTGGPYTDKLIF
few	.	TRDJ1	TRDV1	TGTGCTCTTGGGGAAGGCTGTCCCAACGATAAACTCATCTTT	CALGEGCPNDKLIF